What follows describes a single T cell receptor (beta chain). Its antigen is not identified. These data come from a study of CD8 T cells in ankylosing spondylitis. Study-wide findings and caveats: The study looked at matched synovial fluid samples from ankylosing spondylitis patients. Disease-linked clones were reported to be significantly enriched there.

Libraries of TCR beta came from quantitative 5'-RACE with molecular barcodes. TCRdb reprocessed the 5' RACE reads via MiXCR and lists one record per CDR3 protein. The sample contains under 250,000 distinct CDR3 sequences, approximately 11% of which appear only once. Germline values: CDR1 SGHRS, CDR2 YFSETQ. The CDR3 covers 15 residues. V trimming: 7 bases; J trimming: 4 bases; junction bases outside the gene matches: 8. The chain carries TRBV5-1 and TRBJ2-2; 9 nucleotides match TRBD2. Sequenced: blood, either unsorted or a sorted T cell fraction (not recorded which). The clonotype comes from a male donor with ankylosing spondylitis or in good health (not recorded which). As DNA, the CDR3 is TGCGCCAGCGCCACCGGGACTAGCCTCACCGGGGAGCTGTTTTTT. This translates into CASATGTSLTGELFF.